The clone carrying this TCR beta chain was seen many times. The sample originates from a study of neurological immune-mediated disorders. The V gene lost 2 bases and the J gene lost 2 bases, with 10 bases spanning the gap. Germline V gene sequence: CDR1 SGHRS, CDR2 YFSETQ. The CDR3 contains 14 residues. TCRdb ran MiXCR on the 5' RACE reads and lists one entry per CDR3 protein. The repertoire includes 45,000 to 60,000 distinct CDR3 sequences, approximately 3.8% of them detected once, and 1.5% to 2% sits in the top ten. This TCR came from a man aged 25-40 years with multiple sclerosis. Material for sequencing was PBMCs. The J gene is TRBJ1-2, the V gene TRBV5-1, with a weak D call TRBD1 (6 bases). CDR3 coding DNA: TGCGCCAGCAGCTTATCTGGGGGCAACTATGGCTACACCTTC. Protein sequence: CASSLSGGNYGYTF.